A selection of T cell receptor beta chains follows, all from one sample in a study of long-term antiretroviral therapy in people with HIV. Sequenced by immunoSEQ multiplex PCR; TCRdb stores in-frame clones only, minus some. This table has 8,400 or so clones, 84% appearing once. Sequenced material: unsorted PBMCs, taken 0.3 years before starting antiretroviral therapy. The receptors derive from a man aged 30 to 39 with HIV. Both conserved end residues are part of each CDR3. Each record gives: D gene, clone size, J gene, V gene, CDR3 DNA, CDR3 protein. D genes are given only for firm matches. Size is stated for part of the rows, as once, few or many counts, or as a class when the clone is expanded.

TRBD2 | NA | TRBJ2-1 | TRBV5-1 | TGCGCCAGCAGCATGGCGGGGGGCGACTACAATGAGCAGTTCTTC | CASSMAGGDYNEQFF
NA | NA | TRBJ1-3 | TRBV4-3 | TGCGCCAGCAGCCAAGCGGGGGGAACTGGAAACACCATATATTTT | CASSQAGGTGNTIYF
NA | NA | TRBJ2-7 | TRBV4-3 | TGCGCCAGCAGCCAAGAGAATTTTGGAGGGAGCACCTACGAGCAGTACTTC | CASSQENFGGSTYEQYF
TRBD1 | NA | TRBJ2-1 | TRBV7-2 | TGTGCCAGCAGCCCTCGGACAGGGACGTACAATGAGCAGTTCTTC | CASSPRTGTYNEQFF
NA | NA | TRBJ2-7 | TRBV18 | TGTGCCAGCTCACCCGGGGAGTACGAGCAGTACTTC | CASSPGEYEQYF
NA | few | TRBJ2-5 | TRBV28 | TGTGCCAGCAGTTCGCCAGGGACGGGTGAGACCCAGTACTTC | CASSSPGTGETQYF
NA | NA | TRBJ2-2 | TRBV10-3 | TGTGCCACTGAGACCTCGAGTACCGGGGAGCTGTTTTTT | CATETSSTGELFF
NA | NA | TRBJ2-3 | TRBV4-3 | TGCGCCAGCAGCCAAATGAGAACGGCAGATACGCAGTATTTT | CASSQMRTADTQYF
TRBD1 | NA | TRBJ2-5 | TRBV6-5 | TGTGCCAGCAGTTACTCTATGACAGGGAAAGAGACCCAGTACTTC | CASSYSMTGKETQYF
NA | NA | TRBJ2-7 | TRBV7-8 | TGTGCCAGCAGTTACACTGCAGACGAGCAGTACTTC | CASSYTADEQYF
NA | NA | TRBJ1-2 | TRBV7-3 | TGTGCCAGCAGCTTAGTCCAAGGTTGGGGCTACACCTTC | CASSLVQGWGYTF
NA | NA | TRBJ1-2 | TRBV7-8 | TGTGCCAGCAGCTTAGACCCGTCGGGTGGGGATGGCTACACCTTC | CASSLDPSGGDGYTF
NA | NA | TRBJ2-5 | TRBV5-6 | TGTGCCAGCAGCTTAGGACCAGCTGACCAGACCCAGTACTTC | CASSLGPADQTQYF
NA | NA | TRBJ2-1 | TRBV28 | TGTGCCAGCAGTTTATCAGTTAATGAGCAGTTCTTC | CASSLSVNEQFF
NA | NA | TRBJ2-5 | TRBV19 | TGTGCCAGTAGTATAAGCGAAGTACAAGAGACCCAGTACTTC | CASSISEVQETQYF
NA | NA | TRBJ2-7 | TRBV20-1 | TGCAGTGCGACGGATGGGGACGAGCAGTACTTC | CSATDGDEQYF
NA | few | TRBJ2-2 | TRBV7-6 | TGTGCCAGCAGCTTAGAGGACGGCCGGGCAGAGGGGACCGGGGAGCTGTTTTTT | CASSLEDGRAEGTGELFF
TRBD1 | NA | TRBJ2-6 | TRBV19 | TGTGCCAGTAGTATCAGGGGGTCTGGGGCCAACGTCCTGACTTTC | CASSIRGSGANVLTF
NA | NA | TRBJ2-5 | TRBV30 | TGTGCCTGGAGTTTGGGGGAGGCCCGGACCCAGTACTTC | CAWSLGEARTQYF
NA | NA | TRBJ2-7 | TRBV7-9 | TGTGCCAGCAGCCCGACCTACAGGGAGAACGAGCAGTACTTC | CASSPTYRENEQYF
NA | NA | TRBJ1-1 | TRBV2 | TGTGCCAGCAGTGAAGATATGAACACTGAAGCTTTCTTT | CASSEDMNTEAFF
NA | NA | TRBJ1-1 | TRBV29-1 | TGCAGCGTTTTGGCCGCTGAAGCTTTCTTT | CSVLAAEAFF
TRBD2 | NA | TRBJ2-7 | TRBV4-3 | TGCGCCAGCAGCCAAGAGAGGTGGGGGGGAGACGAGCAGTACTTC | CASSQERWGGDEQYF
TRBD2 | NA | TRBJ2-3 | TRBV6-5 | TGTGCCAGCAGTTACCTAGCGGGAGTCGCTGATACGCAGTATTTT | CASSYLAGVADTQYF
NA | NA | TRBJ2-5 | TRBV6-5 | TGTGCCAGTAGACTAGTCGTCCAAGAGACCCAGTACTTC | CASRLVVQETQYF
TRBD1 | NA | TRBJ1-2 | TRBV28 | TGTGCCAGCAGTTGGACAGGGATAAGCTACACCTTC | CASSWTGISYTF
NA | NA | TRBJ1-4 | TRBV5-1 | TGCGCCAGCAGCCGCAGACAGTTCGCAACTAATGAAAAACTGTTTTTT | CASSRRQFATNEKLFF
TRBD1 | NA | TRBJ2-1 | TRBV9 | TGTGCCAGCAGCGTAGCCGGGACAGGGTGGCTGCTTGAGCAGTTCTTC | CASSVAGTGWLLEQFF
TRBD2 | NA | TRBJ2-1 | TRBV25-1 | TGTGCCAGCAGTGAATTGGGGGGGTCTAATGAGCAGTTCTTC | CASSELGGSNEQFF
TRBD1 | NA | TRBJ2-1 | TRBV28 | TGTGCCAGCAGAGGGACAGGGGTCCATGAGCAGTTCTTC | CASRGTGVHEQFF
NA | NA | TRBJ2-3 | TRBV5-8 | TGTGCCAGCACCCGCCTTAGGGGCTGGGGCACAGATACGCAGTATTTT | CASTRLRGWGTDTQYF
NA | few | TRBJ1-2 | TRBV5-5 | TGTGCCAGCAGTTCCGAGTCAGGCAACTATGGCTACACCTTC | CASSSESGNYGYTF
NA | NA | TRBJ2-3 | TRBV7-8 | TGTGCCAGCAGCTTAGCGGCTAGCGATAGCACAGATACGCAGTATTTT | CASSLAASDSTDTQYF
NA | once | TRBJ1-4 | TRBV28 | TGTGCCAGCAGTTTTTTCGGGGTGGGGAATGAAAAACTGTTTTTT | CASSFFGVGNEKLFF
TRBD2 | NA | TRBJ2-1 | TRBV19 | TGTGCCAGTAGTATCGGAACTAGCGGGAGGAATGAGCAGTTCTTC | CASSIGTSGRNEQFF
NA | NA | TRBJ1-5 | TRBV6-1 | TGTGCCAGTGACGGGGGTAGCAATCAGCCCCAGCATTTT | CASDGGSNQPQHF
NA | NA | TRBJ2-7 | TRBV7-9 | TGTGCCAGCAGCGCCCCGGGGCTACCCTACGAGCAGTACTTC | CASSAPGLPYEQYF
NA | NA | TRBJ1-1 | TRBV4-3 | TGCGCCAGCAGCCAAGACCCGGTAGAAGGGAACACTGAAGCTTTCTTT | CASSQDPVEGNTEAFF
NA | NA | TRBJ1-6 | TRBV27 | TGTGCCAGCAGCTCTCCCCATTTGGTCCTCCTGCTTTCCTATAATTCACCCCTCCACTTT | CASSSPHLVLLLSYNSPLHF
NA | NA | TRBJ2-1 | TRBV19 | TGTGCCAGTAGTAACTGGGCCCTCTCCTACAATGAGCAGTTCTTC | CASSNWALSYNEQFF
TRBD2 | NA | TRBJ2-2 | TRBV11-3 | TGTGCCAGCAGCTTAGTAGCGGGGTCGAACACCGGGGAGCTGTTTTTT | CASSLVAGSNTGELFF